A selection of T cell receptor beta chains follows, all from one sample in a study of immune evolution from preneoplasia to lung adenocarcinoma. The method was immunoSEQ multiplex PCR; TCRdb's version includes in-frame clones alone and lacks a portion of them. The repertoire holds about 9,000 clones, around 80% seen once, with under 8% in the top ten. Input material: FFPE lung adenocarcinoma in situ tissue. The receptors derive from a person aged 60-79 years with lung adenocarcinoma. Each CDR3 is given with its conserved first and last residue. A D gene is named only where the DNA matches it firmly.

cdr3_length v_call d_call cdr3_aa
13 TRBV18 - CASSMSGNQPQHF
14 TRBV6-6 TRBD1 CATRGGGDSQPQHF
9 TRBV6-5 - CASGVPLHF
13 TRBV10-2 - CASGTRDPDTQYF
17 TRBV10-2 TRBD1 CASSDPRQGDDGYGYTF
18 TRBV4-2 - CASSQPPTGDSYNSPLHF
14 TRBV7-6 - CASSSLQGGYEQYF
11 TRBV19 - CASSIGDEAFF
16 TRBV6-6 TRBD1 CASSRGTDATNEKLFF
14 TRBV5-4 - CASSLAGSGNTIYF
13 TRBV5-1 - CASSLGFDTEAFF
15 TRBV7-2 - CASSPQAQSQGPQHF
14 TRBV5-5 TRBD1 CASSLGNRGDEQFF
13 TRBV7-9 TRBD1 CASSRQGSAGYTF
14 TRBV6-5 TRBD1 CASISTGGTYGYTF
16 TRBV7-9 TRBD1 CASSLGTGGYQETQYF
14 TRBV11-2 TRBD1 CASSFGTGGEKLFF
13 TRBV13 - CASNYPGSPEAFF
13 TRBV29-1 - CSVSVGGDTEAFF
15 TRBV6-6 TRBD1 CASSYTTGSDQPQHF
13 TRBV19 - CASSPMVHQPQHF
15 TRBV9 - CASSDDGARVYGYTF
15 TRBV7-3 - CASSLNSVGSDTQYF
13 TRBV11-2 - CASSLNGGQPQHF
17 TRBV14 - CASSQLPPGSSYNEQFF
16 TRBV5-1 TRBD1 CASSSRDSGQGTEAFF
14 TRBV2 TRBD1 CASRVQGEADTQYF
16 TRBV4-3 - CASSQDWGGTGNTIYF
14 TRBV7-2 - CASSLKGGPGGLFF
17 TRBV4-3 TRBD2 CASSQYTQRGTADTQYF
14 TRBV5-4 - CASSLGPSSYEQYF
18 TRBV7-2 TRBD2 CASSFLPTGTSGADTQYF
16 TRBV2 TRBD1 CASSESPSTGAKTQYF
15 TRBV9 TRBD1 CASSVGQGSGNTIYF
14 TRBV2 - CASSALGVTDTQYF
13 TRBV11-2 - CASSLNSNYGYTF